This TCR beta chain was sequenced during a study of blood T cells in healthy people across ages. Study conclusions and caveats: It was the long-lived donors that had more naive CD4+ cells and higher diversity than aged donors.

Using a J-beta primer mix together with a sample-barcoded 5' primer, a second PCR was run for about 6 to 11 cycles. TCRdb ran MiXCR on the 5' RACE reads and lists one entry per CDR3 protein. The table shows about 780,000 distinct CDR3 sequences, with roughly 24% occurring only once. Of note for this clonotype: Antigen: not known.

Looked up from germline, CDR1 is SGHRS and CDR2 is YFSETQ. The CDR3 has 14 amino acids. V lost 1 base, J lost 5 bases, and 11 bases lay in between. These data were likewise used in another study, on T cells of mothers and their children.

The TCR originated in a boy younger than 18 in good health. This sequence joins TRBV5-1 and TRBJ2-3; D is perhaps TRBD2 (6 bases). The sequenced sample was blood. CDR3 amino acids: CASSLFLREDTQYF. The CDR3 bases are TGCGCCAGCAGCTTGTTTTTGCGGGAAGATACGCAGTATTTT.